Listed below are T cell receptor beta chains from one sample, sequenced in a study of T cell responses to AZD1222 COVID-19 vaccine. Produced via immunoSEQ multiplex PCR; TCRdb's table is partial and in-frame only. The sample yields 100,000 to 150,000 clones, around 90% seen once. The specimen was peripheral blood, collected on day 0 of AZD1222 vaccination. These TCRs come from an adult in good health. The CDR3 runs from the conserved cysteine through the conserved F or W. Each record gives: J gene, V gene, clone size, CDR3 protein. Only some rows state a clone size, as once, few, many or a class for expanded clones.

>TRBJ2-7|TRBV24-1|-
CATRYEQYF
>TRBJ1-1|TRBV29-1|-
CSVATPNTEAFF
>TRBJ2-5|TRBV5-5|-
CASSLRQGIAQETQYF
>TRBJ2-3|TRBV30|-
CAWSDGQDTQYF
>TRBJ1-6|TRBV18|-
CASSESGRNSPLHF
>TRBJ2-7|TRBV28|-
CASSSDGPYEQYF
>TRBJ2-7|TRBV5-1|-
CASSLVGGRRRPLYEQYF
>TRBJ1-2|TRBV9|-
CASSPWGETNYGYTF
>TRBJ2-7|TRBV3-1/TRBV3-2|-
CASSPRPGGLYEQYF
>TRBJ2-1|TRBV6-5|-
CASSYGVRGNEQFF
>TRBJ2-1|TRBV28|-
CASRHVSRGGEQFF
>TRBJ2-2|TRBV27|-
CASSLAGLGELFF
>TRBJ1-1|TRBV9|once
CASSAGQALATEAFF
>TRBJ2-2|TRBV5-6|few
CASSYPGLAGVGELFF
>TRBJ2-1|TRBV27|-
CASSLSPGADSYNEQFF
>TRBJ2-7|TRBV18|-
CASSPPTPGVRSYEQYF
>TRBJ2-7|TRBV5-6|-
CASSLFGRVRVHEQYF
>TRBJ1-1|TRBV4-1|-
CASSQGQLLEAFF
>TRBJ1-1|TRBV11-2|-
CASSLGSGARLDTEAFF
>TRBJ1-1|TRBV7-2|once
CASSINRNTEAFF
>TRBJ1-3|TRBV24-1|few
CATSDSNRGGNTIYF
>TRBJ1-3|TRBV30|-
CAWSVDLPDTIYF
>TRBJ2-7|TRBV6-2/TRBV6-3|-
CASSYYGTVPYEQYF
>TRBJ1-5|TRBV11-3|-
CASSVTADQPQHF
>TRBJ1-2|TRBV25-1|-
CASSDLRANYGYTF
>TRBJ2-5|TRBV4-1|-
CASSQAGQGETQYF
>TRBJ1-5|TRBV9|-
CASSSEAGHGPQHF
>TRBJ1-1|TRBV7-9|-
CASKSSQGPEAFF
>TRBJ1-1|TRBV5-1|-
CASSSTGEGSTEAFF